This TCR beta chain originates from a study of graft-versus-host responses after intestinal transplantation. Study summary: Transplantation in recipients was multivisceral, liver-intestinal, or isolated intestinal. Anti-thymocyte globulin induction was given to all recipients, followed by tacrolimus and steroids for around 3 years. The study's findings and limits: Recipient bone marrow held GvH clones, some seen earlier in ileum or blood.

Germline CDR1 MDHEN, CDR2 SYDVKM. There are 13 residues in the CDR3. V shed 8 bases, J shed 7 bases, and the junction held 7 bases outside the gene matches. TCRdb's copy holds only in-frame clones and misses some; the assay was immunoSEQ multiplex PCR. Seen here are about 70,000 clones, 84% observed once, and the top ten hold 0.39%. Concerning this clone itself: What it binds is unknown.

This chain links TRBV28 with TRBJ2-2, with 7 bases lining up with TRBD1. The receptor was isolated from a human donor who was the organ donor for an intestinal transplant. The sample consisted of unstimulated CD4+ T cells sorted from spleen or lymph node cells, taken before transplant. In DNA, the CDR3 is TGTGCCAGCCGACAGGGACAAGACGGGGAGCTGTTTTTT. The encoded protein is CASRQGQDGELFF. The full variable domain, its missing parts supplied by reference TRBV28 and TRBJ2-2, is DVKVTQSSRYLVKRTGEKVFLECVQDMDHENMFWYRQDPGLGLRLIYFSYDVKMKEKGDIPEGYSVSREKKERFSLILESASTNQTSMYLCASRQGQDGELFFGEGSRLTVL.